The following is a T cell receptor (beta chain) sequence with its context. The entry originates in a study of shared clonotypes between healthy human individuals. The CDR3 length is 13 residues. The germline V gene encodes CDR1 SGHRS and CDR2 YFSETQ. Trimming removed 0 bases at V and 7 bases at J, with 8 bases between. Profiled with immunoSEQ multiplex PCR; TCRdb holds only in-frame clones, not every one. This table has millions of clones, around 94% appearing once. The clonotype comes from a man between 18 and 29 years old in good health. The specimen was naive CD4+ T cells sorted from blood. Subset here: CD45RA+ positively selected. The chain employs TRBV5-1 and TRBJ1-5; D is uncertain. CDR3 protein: CASSLGPEQPQHF. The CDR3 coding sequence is TGCGCCAGCAGCTTGGGACCGGAGCAGCCCCAGCATTTT.